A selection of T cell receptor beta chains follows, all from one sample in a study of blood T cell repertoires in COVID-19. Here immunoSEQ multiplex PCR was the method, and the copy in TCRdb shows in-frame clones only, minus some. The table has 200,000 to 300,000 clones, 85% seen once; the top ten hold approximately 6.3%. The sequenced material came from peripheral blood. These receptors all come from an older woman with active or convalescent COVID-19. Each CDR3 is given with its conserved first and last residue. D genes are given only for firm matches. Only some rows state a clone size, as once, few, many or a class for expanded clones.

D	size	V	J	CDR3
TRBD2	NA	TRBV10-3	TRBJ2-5	CAISDPAGEETQYF
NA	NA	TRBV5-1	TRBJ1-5	CASSLTPGGNQPQHF
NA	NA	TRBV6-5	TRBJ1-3	CASRTGASGNTIYF
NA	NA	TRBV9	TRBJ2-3	CASSVGAGLGTDTQYF
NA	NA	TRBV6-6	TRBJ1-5	CASSRVSNQPQHF
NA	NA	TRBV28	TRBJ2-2	CASSWTASFGTPNTGELFF
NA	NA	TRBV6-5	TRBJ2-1	CASRPLTALYNEQFF
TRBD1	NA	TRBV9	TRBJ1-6	CASSTRQGRNSPLHF
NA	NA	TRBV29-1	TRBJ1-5	CSARDNYNQPQHF
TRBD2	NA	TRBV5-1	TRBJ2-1	CASSLELAGERQFF
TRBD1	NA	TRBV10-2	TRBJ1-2	CASSRTGGVDGYTF
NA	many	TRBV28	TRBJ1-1	CASSLTQGNTEAFF
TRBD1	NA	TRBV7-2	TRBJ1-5	CASSLHDRGLNQPQHF
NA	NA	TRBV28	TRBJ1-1	CASSLVGQENTEAFF
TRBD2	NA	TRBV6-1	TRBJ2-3	CASSEEGGGVTDTQYF
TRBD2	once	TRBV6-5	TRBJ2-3	CASSQAGETDTQYF
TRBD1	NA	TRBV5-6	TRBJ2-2	CASSPGTGVTGELFF
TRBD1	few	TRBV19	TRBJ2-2	CASAGTGWELSNTGELFF
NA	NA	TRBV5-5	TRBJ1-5	CASSLYDLNQPQHF
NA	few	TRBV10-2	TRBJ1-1	CASSESELWGQNTEAFF
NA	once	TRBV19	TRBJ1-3	CASSIARDSGNTIYF
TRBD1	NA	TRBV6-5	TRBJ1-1	CASSYSAISTGTEAFF
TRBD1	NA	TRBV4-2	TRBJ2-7	CASSHGTGTYEQYF
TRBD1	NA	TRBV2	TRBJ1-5	CASRTGTGGQPQHF
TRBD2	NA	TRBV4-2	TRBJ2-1	CASSQLGLAGDNEQFF
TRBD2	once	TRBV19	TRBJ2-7	CASSMVKRGSYEQYF
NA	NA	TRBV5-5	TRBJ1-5	CASSLTGSSDQPQHF
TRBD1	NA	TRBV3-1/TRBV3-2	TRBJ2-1	CASSPRGSGQAYNEQFF
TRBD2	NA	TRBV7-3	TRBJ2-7	CASSLRPTGTSGKSYEQYF
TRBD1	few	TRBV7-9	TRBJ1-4	CASSLRTGGNEKLFF
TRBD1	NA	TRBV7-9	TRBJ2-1	CASSLDRGLYEQFF
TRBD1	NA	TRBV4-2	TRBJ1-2	CASSQASRQGFGYTF
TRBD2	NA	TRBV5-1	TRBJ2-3	CASSWTSGGTDTQYF
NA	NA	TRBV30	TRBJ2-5	CAWRWGRPQETQYF
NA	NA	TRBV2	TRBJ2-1	CASSDLLGYNEQFF
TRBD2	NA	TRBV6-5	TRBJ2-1	CATKKSGGGDEQFF
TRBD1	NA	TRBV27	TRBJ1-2	CASSLDRNYGYTF
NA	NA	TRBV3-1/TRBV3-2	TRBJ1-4	CASSPAGVFNEKLFF
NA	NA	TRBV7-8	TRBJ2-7	CASSSYYEQYF
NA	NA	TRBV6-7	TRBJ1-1	CASLNTEAFF
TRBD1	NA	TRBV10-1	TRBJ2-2	CASSVTGGRTGELFF
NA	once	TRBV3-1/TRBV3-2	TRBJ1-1	CASSQRGAGQGNTEAFF
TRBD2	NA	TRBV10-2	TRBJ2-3	CASSKGLAGGVVDTQYF
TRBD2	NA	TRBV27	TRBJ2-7	CASSSTSGGTEQYF
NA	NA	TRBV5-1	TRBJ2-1	CASSVGSYNEQFF
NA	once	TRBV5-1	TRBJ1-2	CASSAETAAYGYTF
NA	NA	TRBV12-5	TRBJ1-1	CASGLGGGDPEAFF
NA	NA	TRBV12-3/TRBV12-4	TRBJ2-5	CASTAGYQETQYF